The 15 T cell receptor beta chains given below trace back to one sample, sequenced in a study of cytomegalovirus exposure and HLA in healthy donors (dated by TCRdb to 2016 to 2017). Libraries were prepared through the immunoSEQ multiplex PCR assay. For the multiplex PCR, a mixture combining 60 forward primers for TCR Vbeta segments and 13 reverse primers for TCR Jbeta segments was used. TCRdb carries this immuneACCESS record with in-frame sequences only. Its versions omit some clonotypes, under half of them owing to an unresolved V gene in the studies checked, with the rest unexplained. The sample table lists about 150,000 clones, 75% of them with a count of one. The ten largest clones represent over 6% of the sample. What was sequenced was PBMCs. The receptors shown here come from a man aged 30-40 years in good health and CMV-seronegative.

The J gene is TRBJ2-7, the V gene TRBV5-1; TRBD1 agrees at 8 bases. V dropped 4 bases and J dropped 6; count of bases not matched to a gene: 12. Germline values: CDR1 SGHRS, CDR2 YFSETQ. The CDR3 totals 15 residues. The CDR3 nucleotides are TGCGCCAGCAGCCTGACCGGGACAGGTGGGTCCGAGCAGTACTTC. Its translation is CASSLTGTGGSEQYF.

The J gene is TRBJ2-5, the V gene TRBV19, with 7 bases lining up with TRBD1. Germline CDR1 and CDR2: LNHDA and SQIVND (reference sequence). Trimming took 3 bases from V and 3 from J; bases not matched to a gene: 7. The CDR3 is made up of 15 amino acids. The DNA of the CDR3 is TGTGCCAGTAGTATCCGGGACAGAGAAAAAGAGACCCAGTACTTC. Residues: CASSIRDREKETQYF. Combining the CDR3 with reference TRBV19 and TRBJ2-5 gives the whole variable domain DGGITQSPKYLFRKEGQNVTLSCEQNLNHDAMYWYRQDPGQGLRLIYYSQIVNDFQKGDIAEGYSVSREKKESFPLTVTSAQKNPTAFYLCASSIRDREKETQYFGPGTRLLVL.

V usage is TRBV28 and J usage is TRBJ2-5; no firm D call. The J call may be in error: the DNA end matches TRBJ2-7 better. The CDR3 length is 15 residues. CDR1 is MDHEN and CDR2 is SYDVKM in the germline V gene. As DNA, the CDR3 is TGTGCCAGCAGTTTCGGCGGTGCGGACTCCTACGAGCAGTACTTC. It translates to CASSFGGADSYEQYF.

This clone was seen only a few times. The chain combines TRBV27 with TRBJ2-1; D may be TRBD2 (6 bases). The length of the CDR3 is 15 residues. From germline, CDR1 is MNHEY and CDR2 SMNVEV (reference sequence). V was clipped by 6 bases and J by 6 bases, with 18 bases between them. CDR3 sequence: CASSSWDFGANEQFF. The CDR3, as DNA: TGTGCCAGCAGCTCCTGGGACTTCGGGGCCAATGAGCAGTTCTTC.

The chain uses TRBV11-2 and TRBJ2-2, with 12 bases fitting TRBD1. The CDR3 sequence is 17 residues long. The V gene end was trimmed by 5 bases and the J gene end by 7 bases; junction bases not matched to a gene: 11. The V gene's germline CDR1 is SGHAT and CDR2 FQNNGV. CDR3 in amino acids: CASSARDRGRGVGELFF. CDR3 DNA sequence: TGTGCCAGCAGCGCCCGGGACAGGGGGCGAGGGGTCGGGGAGCTGTTTTTT.

Remarks on this clone: One end of the junction is discordant with germline, which a read error may explain. V is TRBV7-9 and J is TRBJ1-6, with 8 bases lining up with TRBD1. Looked up from germline, CDR1 is SEHNR and CDR2 is FQNEAQ (reference sequence). The CDR3 loop spans 15 amino acids. CDR3 amino acids: CSSSSDRGYVSPLHF. The CDR3 DNA sequence: TGTTCCAGCAGCTCCGACAGGGGATACGTTTCACCCCTCCACTTT. Combining the CDR3 with reference TRBV7-9 and TRBJ1-6 gives the whole variable domain DTGVSQNPRHKITKRGQNVTFRCDPISEHNRLYWYRQTLGQGPEFLTYFQNEAQLEKSRLLSDRFSAERPKGSFSTLEIQRTEQGDSAMYLCSSSSDRGYVSPLHFGNGTRLTVT.

This clone was counted between two and nine times. The V call is TRBV6-6, the J call TRBJ1-5, with TRBD1 matching 7 bases. From germline, CDR1 is MNHNY and CDR2 SVGAGI (reference sequence). With V trimmed by 5 bases and J by 7 bases, 11 bases remained unmatched. There are 15 residues in the CDR3. For the CDR3, the DNA is TGTGCCAGCAGTGATCCAGGGGGACTAGAACAGCCCCAGCATTTT. The encoded protein is CASSDPGGLEQPQHF.

The chain couples TRBV6-4 to TRBJ1-6; a possible D gene is TRBD1 (6 bases). Germline V gene data show CDR1 as MRHNA and CDR2 as SNTAGT. This CDR3 contains 17 residues. V was clipped by 8 bases and J by 0 bases, with 17 bases between them. CDR3 sequence reads: CASSHRVPSSYNSPLHF. The DNA for the CDR3 is TGTGCCAGCTCACACAGGGTCCCGAGCTCCTATAATTCACCCCTCCACTTT.

This clone was seen just once. V usage is TRBV2 and J usage is TRBJ2-7, with D perhaps TRBD2 (6 bases). CDR1 and CDR2 (germline): SNHLY, FYNNEI. The CDR3 totals 15 residues. V was pared by 3 bases and J by 6 bases, with 18 bases between. The CDR3 coding sequence is TGTGCCAGCAGTGATGGAGGGGCACTCCTGGGCGAGCAGTACTTC. It encodes CASSDGGALLGEQYF.

This chain uses TRBV2 with TRBJ1-5, with no clear D. Trimming cost V 5 bases and J 5 bases, with 10 bases left between them. Per the germline V gene, CDR1 is SNHLY and CDR2 is FYNNEI. The CDR3 spans 13 residues. The CDR3 spells CASSSTNDQPQHF. The DNA for the CDR3 is TGTGCCAGCAGTTCGACAAATGATCAGCCCCAGCATTTT. The whole variable domain, remainder taken from reference TRBV2 and TRBJ1-5, is EPEVTQTPSHQVTQMGQEVILRCVPISNHLYFYWYRQILGQKVEFLVSFYNNEISEKSEIFDDQFSVERPDGSNFTLKIRSTKLEDSAMYFCASSSTNDQPQHFGDGTRLSIL.

This clone was observed a single time. V gene TRBV5-1 combines with J gene TRBJ2-1, with 8 positions matching TRBD1. The trim removed 4 bases at V and 7 bases at J, leaving 13 bases unmatched. The CDR3 covers 16 residues. Germline V lookup: CDR1 SGHRS, CDR2 YFSETQ. The DNA for the CDR3 is TGCGCCAGCAGCCACCTGACAGGGGCTCTTTTGAATGAGCAGTTCTTC. Residues: CASSHLTGALLNEQFF.

V usage is TRBV6-1 and J usage is TRBJ1-2; 8 bases are a match to TRBD1. CDR3 length equals 14 residues. Per the germline V gene, CDR1 is MNHNS and CDR2 is SASEGT. V shed 5 bases and J 4 bases; nucleotides not matched to a gene: 6. This CDR3 is CASSRDRITYGYTF. CDR3 sequence (DNA): TGTGCCAGCAGTCGGGACAGGATCACCTATGGCTACACCTTC.

The CDR3 nucleotides read TGTGCCAGCAGCTTACGCTCTACGGCGGGAGGCCCCGGAAACACCGGGGAGCTGTTTTTT. This encodes CASSLRSTAGGPGNTGELFF. This rearrangement joins TRBV11-3 to TRBJ2-2; 8 bases are shared with TRBD2. Losses at the gene ends were 2 bases for V and 2 bases for J; bases not matched to a gene: 16. Germline lookup yields CDR1 SGHNT and CDR2 YENEEA. There are 20 residues in the CDR3. Looking up the rest from reference TRBV11-3 and TRBJ2-2 gives the full variable domain: EAGVVQSPRYKIIEKKQPVAFWCNPISGHNTLYWYLQNLGQGPELLIRYENEEAVDDSQLPKDRFSAERLKGVDSTLKIQPAELGDSAVYLCASSLRSTAGGPGNTGELFFGEGSRLTVL.

The chain recombines TRBV25-1 with TRBJ1-5, with 7 nucleotides matching TRBD1. The CDR3 is 15 amino acids. Germline assignment: CDR1 MGHDK and CDR2 SYGVNS. The trim removed 4 bases at V and 0 bases at J, leaving 3 bases unmatched. This CDR3 is CASSVGTASNQPQHF. Written as DNA, the CDR3 is TGTGCCAGCAGTGTCGGGACAGCTAGCAATCAGCCCCAGCATTTT.

The chain recombines TRBV5-6 with TRBJ1-1; TRBD1 aligns across 7 bases. The CDR3 length is 14 residues. The V gene's germline CDR1 is SGHDT and CDR2 YYEEEE. With 4 bases clipped from V and 3 bases from J, the junction kept 6 bases outside the gene matches. The CDR3 coding sequence is TGTGCCAGCAGCCGCCTCGACAGGGACACTGAAGCTTTCTTT. It specifies CASSRLDRDTEAFF.